Shown below are 2 T cell receptor beta chains from a single sample sequenced in a study of post-analysis software for immune sequencing data. Broader study findings: Comparison of patients with controls showed five TRBV segments more frequent in patients, TRBV5-6, TRBV5-1 and TRBV20-1 among them.

Libraries were made from TCR beta cDNA, and they carried unique molecular identifiers. TCRdb re-called the PCR reads through MiXCR, storing one row per CDR3 protein. The sample lists hundreds of thousands of distinct CDR3 sequences; 25% to 30% were seen once. These receptors' antigens are unknown. The sequencing sample was made of blood. These TCRs come from a girl aged 5-17 years with multiple sclerosis.

This clonotype was recorded many times. CDR3 residues: CSVEDQSQGAGEQYF. In nucleotides, the CDR3 is TGCAGCGTTGAAGATCAAAGCCAGGGGGCAGGGGAGCAGTACTTC. J is TRBJ2-5 and V is TRBV29-1; 8 bases match TRBD1. CDR1 is SQVTM and CDR2 is ANQGSEA in the germline V gene. With 0 bases clipped from V and 11 bases from J, the junction kept 14 bases outside the gene matches. The CDR3 has 15 amino acids.

The rearrangement links TRBV5-8 to TRBJ1-4; 7 nucleotides line up with TRBD1. With 2 bases clipped from V and 5 bases from J, the junction kept 15 bases outside the gene matches. This CDR3 is 18 amino acids long. Germline V lookup: CDR1 SGHTS, CDR2 YDEGEE. This chain's CDR3 is CASSFFAGAGTANEKLFF. CDR3 nucleotide sequence: TGTGCCAGCAGCTTTTTCGCGGGGGCCGGGACAGCCAATGAAAAACTGTTTTTT.